Only a few counts were recorded for the clone carrying this T cell receptor beta chain. As yet, its antigen is unknown. These data originate in a study of T-cell reconstitution after alpha-beta-depleted transplantation in children. Study-level findings and limits: High day-60 TCRbeta diversity in some patients came from surviving recipient T cells and thymic progenitors.

The CDR3 loop spans 16 amino acids. CDR1 SGDLS and CDR2 YYNGEE come from the germline V gene. Trimming cost V 2 bases and J 4 bases, with 16 bases left between them. A TCRbeta library incorporating unique molecular identifiers was prepared. Each CDR3 protein gets one entry after TCRdb re-called the PCR reads with MiXCR. The sample lists about 610,000 distinct CDR3 sequences, roughly 27% occurring once. V gene TRBV9 combines with J gene TRBJ2-1, with D perhaps TRBD2 (6 bases). The sequence derives from a boy less than two years old with Wiskott-Aldrich syndrome, due to receive a stem cell transplant. The sequences come from PBMCs, collected before TCRalphabeta/CD19-depleted stem cell transplant. The CDR3 nucleotides are TGTGCCAGCAGCGTGGGTGGGAGGCCTGATTACAATGAGCAGTTCTTC. This translates into CASSVGGRPDYNEQFF.